This passage covers 24 T cell receptor beta chains from one sample sequenced in a study of shared clonotypes between healthy human individuals. The table came from immunoSEQ multiplex PCR; TCRdb's copy has only in-frame clones and leaves some out. The sample contains 490,000 or so clones, roughly 85% of which appear only once. Sequenced: PBMCs. The receptors were sampled from a woman in her forties in good health. Some clones in this sample may be carry-over from other donors' samples.

The chain is built from TRBV5-4 and TRBJ1-3; 7 nucleotides match TRBD1. Germline CDR1 reads SGHNT; CDR2 reads YYREEE (reference sequence). V shed 3 bases and J 1 base; nucleotides not matched to a gene: 13. This CDR3 comprises 18 residues. This CDR3 reads CASSSGPNRGGSGNTIYF. The CDR3 bases are TGTGCCAGCAGCTCCGGTCCTAACAGGGGAGGATCTGGAAACACCATATATTTT.

This clone was seen only once. The CDR3 sequence is CASSLMPGRTGELFF. CDR3 bases: TGTGCCAGCAGCTTAATGCCAGGGCGCACCGGGGAGCTGTTTTTT. The chain uses TRBV7-2 and TRBJ2-2; tentative D call: TRBD1 (5 bases). The CDR3 sequence is 15 residues long. The ends were cut back, 2 bases at V and 4 bases at J, with 11 bases in the middle. CDR1 is SGHTA and CDR2 is FQGNSA in the germline V gene.

About this clone: The same CDR3 can be traced to other DNA sequences in this sample. The chain carries TRBV28 and TRBJ2-1, with D possibly being TRBD1 or TRBD2 (5 bases each). Germline values: CDR1 MDHEN, CDR2 SYDVKM. The CDR3 sequence is 15 residues long. V lost 2 bases and J 0 bases, leaving 8 bases between the germline ends. CDR3 loop: CASSLPGSSYNEQFF. The CDR3 nucleotides read TGTGCCAGCAGTTTACCAGGGAGCTCCTACAATGAGCAGTTCTTC. Filled out from reference TRBV28 and TRBJ2-1, the complete variable domain reads DVKVTQSSRYLVKRTGEKVFLECVQDMDHENMFWYRQDPGLGLRLIYFSYDVKMKEKGDIPEGYSVSREKKERFSLILESASTNQTSMYLCASSLPGSSYNEQFFGPGTRLTVL.

The CDR3 DNA follows: TGTGCCAGCAGCCAAATGGACAGGGGGAGGTGGGCCCAGTACTTC. Amino acid sequence: CASSQMDRGRWAQYF. This chain uses TRBV5-4 with TRBJ2-5; 10 bases line up with TRBD1. V shed 4 bases and J 9 bases; nucleotides not matched to a gene: 12. The CDR3 is made up of 15 amino acids. The germline gives CDR1 SGHNT, CDR2 YYREEE (reference sequence). The full variable domain, in which reference TRBV5-4 and TRBJ2-5 provide the parts outside the CDR3, is ETGVTQSPTHLIKTRGQQVTLRCSSQSGHNTVSWYQQALGQGPQFIFQYYREEENGRGNFPPRFSGLQFPNYSSELNVNALELDDSALYLCASSQMDRGRWAQYFGPGTRLLVL.

The V gene is TRBV6-5, the J gene TRBJ2-7; TRBD2 is a possible D gene (6 bases). Germline V gene lookup returns CDR1 MNHEY and CDR2 SVGAGI. The CDR3 is 15 amino acids. V gave up 3 bases and J gave up 1 base, with 13 bases separating them. The CDR3 loop is CASSYWGLLSYEQYF. The CDR3 DNA sequence: TGTGCCAGCAGTTATTGGGGACTGCTGTCCTACGAGCAGTACTTC.

V gene TRBV9 combines with J gene TRBJ2-2; D is perhaps TRBD1 or TRBD2 (6 bases each). The CDR3 covers 16 residues. CDR1 SGDLS and CDR2 YYNGEE come from the germline V gene. The V gene lost 0 bases and the J gene lost 4 bases, with 13 bases spanning the gap. The CDR3 DNA reads TGTGCCAGCAGCGTAGCGGGGGCGATAAGCACCGGGGAGCTGTTTTTT. Translating gives CASSVAGAISTGELFF.

The chain combines TRBV18 with TRBJ1-5, with D possibly being TRBD1 (6 bases). CDR3 length equals 16 residues. Trimming removed 6 bases at V and 1 base at J, with 16 bases between. The germline CDR1 and CDR2 sequences are KGHSH and LQKENI. The CDR3 protein is CASSSTQGLSNQPQHF. As DNA, the CDR3 is TGTGCCAGCTCTTCGACGCAGGGGTTAAGCAATCAGCCCCAGCATTTT.

This sequence joins TRBV7-6 and TRBJ2-3, with D tentatively TRBD2 (6 bases). The V end was cut by 2 bases, the J end by 2 bases, with 11 bases between. The CDR3 runs to 15 residues. Per germline, CDR1 SGHVS and CDR2 FNYEAQ. The CDR3 sequence is CASSLSAGITDTQYF. The CDR3 nucleotides are TGTGCCAGCAGCTTATCGGCGGGGATCACAGATACGCAGTATTTT.

The V call is TRBV7-6, the J call TRBJ2-5; 7 positions match TRBD2. The CDR3 runs to 14 residues. Looked up from germline, CDR1 is SGHVS and CDR2 is FNYEAQ. The J segment lost 4 bases and the V segment lost 5 bases, leaving 7 bases of the junction unmatched. The CDR3, as DNA: TGTGCCAGCAGCGGGTCGGCGGGAGTAGAGACCCAGTACTTC. Translation: CASSGSAGVETQYF.

To note about this clone: The junction does not match germline at one end; this may be a read error. The chain carries TRBV7-3 and TRBJ2-3; 7 bases fit TRBD2. Per the germline V gene, CDR1 is SGHTA and CDR2 is FQGTGA. CDR3 length: 15 amino acids. CDR3 sequence (DNA): TGTGCCAACAGCTTAGGGGCAGCGGGGCAAGATACGCAGTATTTT. Translation gives CANSLGAAGQDTQYF.

The chain links TRBV2 to TRBJ2-7; 9 bases agree with TRBD2. Unmatched junction bases numbered 11, after V lost 4 bases and J lost 4 bases. There are 16 residues in the CDR3. Germline V gene lookup returns CDR1 SNHLY and CDR2 FYNNEI. CDR3 protein: CASSGYLVAGVYEQYF. The CDR3, as DNA: TGTGCCAGCAGTGGATACTTGGTAGCGGGGGTATACGAGCAGTACTTC.

This clone was counted only a few times. The V gene is TRBV21-1, the J gene TRBJ1-5; TRBD1 is the table's D call and was not checked against the DNA. TRBV21-1 is annotated as a pseudogene. The CDR3 extends over 20 amino acids. The CDR3 DNA reads as TGTGCCAGCAGCGCCTTCGTTAGGACAGGGAGTAAGTATAGCAATCAGCCCCAGCATTTT. This gives the protein CASSAFVRTGSKYSNQPQHF.

This clone has more than one count but fewer than ten. This chain uses TRBV5-4 with TRBJ1-2; D remains ambiguous. This CDR3 region has 14 residues. V shed 0 bases and J shed 8 bases, with 14 bases lying between them. Germline V gene data show CDR1 as SGHNT and CDR2 as YYREEE (reference sequence). This CDR3 reads CASSLAALLGGYTF. CDR3 nucleotides: TGTGCCAGCAGCTTGGCTGCCCTCTTAGGGGGCTACACCTTC.

The CDR3 DNA is TGTGCCATCAGTAACCCGGGACCCATCGTCTCTGGGGCCAACGTCCTGACTTTC. Amino acids: CAISNPGPIVSGANVLTF. V is TRBV10-3 and J is TRBJ2-6, with D perhaps assigned TRBD1 or TRBD2 (5 bases each). The CDR3 length is 18 residues. Trimming removed 5 bases from V and 0 bases from J, with 17 bases in between. CDR1 and CDR2 from the germline V gene are ENHRY and SYGVKD.

The chain links TRBV21-1 to TRBJ2-7; the D call TRBD1 from the table was never checked on the DNA. TRBV21-1 is shown as a pseudogene. The CDR3 has 15 residues. The CDR3 spells CASSWRDRGSYEQYF. In DNA form, the CDR3 reads TGTGCCAGCAGCTGGAGGGACAGGGGAAGCTACGAGCAGTACTTC.

DNA for the CDR3: TGTGCCAGTAGTATTTCTAGTCAAGATACGCAGTATTTT. The encoded protein is CASSISSQDTQYF. The chain employs TRBV19 and TRBJ2-3; D gene unclear. Trimming removed 3 bases from V and 5 bases from J, with 9 bases in between. Per the germline V gene, CDR1 is LNHDA and CDR2 is SQIVND (reference sequence). The CDR3 totals 13 residues.

This chain connects TRBV5-4 to TRBJ2-1, with TRBD2 identical over 7 bases. Germline V gene data show CDR1 as SGHNT and CDR2 as YYREEE (reference sequence). The length of the CDR3 is 15 residues. Trimming at V came to 4 bases and at J to 3 bases, leaving 7 bases not matched to a gene. CDR3 sequence: CASSHGLEGYNEQFF. CDR3 DNA: TGTGCCAGCAGCCATGGACTAGAGGGCTACAATGAGCAGTTCTTC.

This rearrangement joins TRBV10-3 to TRBJ1-6; the D gene is possibly TRBD1 (6 bases). CDR1 ENHRY and CDR2 SYGVKD come from the germline V gene. The CDR3 spans 13 residues. V was trimmed by 10 bases and J by 7 bases, leaving 14 bases between them. CDR3: CATRGGVNSPLHF. CDR3 bases: TGTGCCACCCGAGGGGGGGTGAATTCACCCCTCCACTTT.

The V gene is TRBV6-1, the J gene TRBJ2-7; no definite D call. V shed 0 bases and J shed 11 bases, with 11 bases lying between them. CDR1 is MNHNS and CDR2 is SASEGT in the germline V gene. This CDR3 contains 12 residues. DNA of the CDR3: TGTGCCAGCAGTGAAGCCGGTTTGGGAAAGTACTTC. Translating it yields CASSEAGLGKYF.

This rearrangement joins TRBV9 to TRBJ2-3; TRBD1 agrees at 7 bases. Germline V CDR1 and CDR2: SGDLS, YYNGEE. V dropped 3 bases and J dropped 2; count of bases not matched to a gene: 3. The length of the CDR3 is 14 residues. CDR3 protein: CASSAGTVTDTQYF. The CDR3 DNA is TGTGCCAGCAGCGCCGGGACAGTCACAGATACGCAGTATTTT.

The V gene is TRBV10-3, the J gene TRBJ2-1, with D tentatively TRBD2 (6 bases). Germline assignment: CDR1 ENHRY and CDR2 SYGVKD. V gave up 0 bases and J gave up 0 bases, with 9 bases separating them. The CDR3 has 16 amino acids. CDR3 protein: CAISESTGSSYNEQFF. The CDR3 nucleotides are TGTGCCATCAGTGAGTCGACCGGGAGCTCCTACAATGAGCAGTTCTTC.

The chain joins TRBV19 to TRBJ2-2; 10 bases are a match to TRBD2. Trimming took 7 bases from V and 5 from J; bases not matched to a gene: 4. The CDR3 is made up of 14 amino acids. Germline CDR1 reads LNHDA; CDR2 reads SQIVND (reference sequence). DNA of the CDR3: TGTGCCAGTAACTCGGGACTAGCGACCGGGGAGCTGTTTTTT. This sequence encodes CASNSGLATGELFF.

This rearrangement joins TRBV28 to TRBJ1-5; perhaps TRBD1 as D (5 bases). The CDR3 is 14 residues long. The V gene's germline CDR1 is MDHEN and CDR2 SYDVKM. Trimming took off 5 bases at V and 7 bases at J, with 15 bases between the two ends. This CDR3 reads CASSLVRGQQPQHF. The CDR3 nucleotides are TGTGCCAGCAGTCTGGTAAGGGGTCAACAGCCCCAGCATTTT.

This rearrangement joins TRBV5-1 to TRBJ2-1, with D possibly being TRBD1 or TRBD2 (5 bases each). CDR3 length: 13 residues. Germline loops: CDR1 SGHRS, CDR2 YFSETQ. Trimming stripped 4 bases from V and 12 bases from J, with 17 bases between. The CDR3 region is CASSPGTMSMQFF. The CDR3 DNA reads TGCGCCAGCAGCCCAGGGACCATGAGTATGCAGTTCTTC.